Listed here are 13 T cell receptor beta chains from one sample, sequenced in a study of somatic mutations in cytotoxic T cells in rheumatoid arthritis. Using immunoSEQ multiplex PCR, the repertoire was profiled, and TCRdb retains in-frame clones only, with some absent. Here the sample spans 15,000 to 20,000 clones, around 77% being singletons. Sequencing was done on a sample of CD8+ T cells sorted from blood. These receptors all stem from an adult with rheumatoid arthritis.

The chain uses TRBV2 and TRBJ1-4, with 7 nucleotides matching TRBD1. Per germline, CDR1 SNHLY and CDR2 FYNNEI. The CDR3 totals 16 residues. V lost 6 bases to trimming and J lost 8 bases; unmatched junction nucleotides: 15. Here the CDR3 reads CASSMPRTGVDEKLFF. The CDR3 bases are TGTGCCAGCAGCATGCCCAGGACAGGAGTTGACGAAAAACTGTTTTTT. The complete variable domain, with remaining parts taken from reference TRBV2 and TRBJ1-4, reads EPEVTQTPSHQVTQMGQEVILRCVPISNHLYFYWYRQILGQKVEFLVSFYNNEISEKSEIFDDQFSVERPDGSNFTLKIRSTKLEDSAMYFCASSMPRTGVDEKLFFGSGTQLSVL.

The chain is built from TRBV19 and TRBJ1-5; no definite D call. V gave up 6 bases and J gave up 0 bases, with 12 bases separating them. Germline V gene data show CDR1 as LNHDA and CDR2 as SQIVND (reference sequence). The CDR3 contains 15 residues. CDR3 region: CASRSGPYSNQPQHF. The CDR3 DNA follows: TGTGCCAGTAGGTCCGGACCGTATAGCAATCAGCCCCAGCATTTT.

The DNA for the CDR3 is TGTGCCATCAGTGAGTCGGGAGGGTGGGGTACAGATACGCAGTATTTT. Its protein is CAISESGGWGTDTQYF. The rearrangement joins TRBV10-3 to TRBJ2-3; 7 nucleotides match TRBD2. The junction had 6 bases not matched to a gene; V was cut back by 0 bases and J by 3 bases. The CDR3 consists of 16 residues. The germline V gene has CDR1 ENHRY and CDR2 SYGVKD.

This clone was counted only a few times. DNA for the CDR3: TGTGCCAGTAGTATAACCCGGGGCTTCCAACAGCCCCAGCATTTT. This sequence encodes CASSITRGFQQPQHF. This sequence joins TRBV19 and TRBJ1-5; D may be TRBD1 (5 bases). Germline CDR1 is LNHDA and CDR2 is SQIVND (reference sequence). Deletions cut 2 bases from V and 7 bases from J, with 15 bases between. The CDR3 runs to 15 residues.

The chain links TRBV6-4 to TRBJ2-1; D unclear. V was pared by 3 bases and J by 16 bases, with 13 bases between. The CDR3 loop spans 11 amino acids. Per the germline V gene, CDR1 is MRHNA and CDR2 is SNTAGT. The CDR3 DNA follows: TGTGCCAGCAGTGAGAACGGCTTTACATTCTTC. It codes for CASSENGFTFF.

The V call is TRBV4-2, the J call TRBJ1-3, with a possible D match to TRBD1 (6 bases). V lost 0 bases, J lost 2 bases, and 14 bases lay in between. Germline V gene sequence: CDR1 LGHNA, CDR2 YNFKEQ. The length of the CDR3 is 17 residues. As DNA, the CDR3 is TGTGCCAGCAGCCAAGAGGGCCCAGGGGAGCCTGGAAACACCATATATTTT. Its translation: CASSQEGPGEPGNTIYF.

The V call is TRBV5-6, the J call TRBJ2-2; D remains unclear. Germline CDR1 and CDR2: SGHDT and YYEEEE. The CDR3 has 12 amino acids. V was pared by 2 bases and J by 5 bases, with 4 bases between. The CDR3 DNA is TGTGCCAGCAGCTTCGGGACCGGGGAGCTGTTTTTT. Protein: CASSFGTGELFF. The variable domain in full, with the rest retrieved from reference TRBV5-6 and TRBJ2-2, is DAGVTQSPTHLIKTRGQQVTLRCSPKSGHDTVSWYQQALGQGPQFIFQYYEEEERQRGNFPDRFSGHQFPNYSSELNVNALLLGDSALYLCASSFGTGELFFGEGSRLTVL.

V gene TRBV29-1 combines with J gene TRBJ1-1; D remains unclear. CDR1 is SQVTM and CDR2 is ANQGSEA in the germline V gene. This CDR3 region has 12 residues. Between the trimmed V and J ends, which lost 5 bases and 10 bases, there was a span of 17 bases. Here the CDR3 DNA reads TGCAGCGTTTACATTGACGGACGCACAGCTTTCTTT. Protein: CSVYIDGRTAFF.

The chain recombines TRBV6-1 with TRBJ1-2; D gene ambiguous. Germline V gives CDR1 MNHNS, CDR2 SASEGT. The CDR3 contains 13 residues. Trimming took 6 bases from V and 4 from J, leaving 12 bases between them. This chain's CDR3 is CASRTENSYGYTF. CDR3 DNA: TGTGCCAGCAGGACGGAAAACAGCTATGGCTACACCTTC.

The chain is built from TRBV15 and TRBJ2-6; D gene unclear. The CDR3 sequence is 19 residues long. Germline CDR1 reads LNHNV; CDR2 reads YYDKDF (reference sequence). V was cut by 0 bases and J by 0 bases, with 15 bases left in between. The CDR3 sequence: CATSRDSQSLNSGANVLTF. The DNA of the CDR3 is TGTGCCACCAGCAGAGATAGTCAGAGTCTAAACTCTGGGGCCAACGTCCTGACTTTC.

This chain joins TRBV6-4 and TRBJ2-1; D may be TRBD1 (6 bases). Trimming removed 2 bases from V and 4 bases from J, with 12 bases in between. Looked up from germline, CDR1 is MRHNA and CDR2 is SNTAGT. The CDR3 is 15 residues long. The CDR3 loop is CASSDNPGAYNEQFF. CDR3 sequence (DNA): TGTGCCAGCAGTGACAACCCAGGGGCGTACAATGAGCAGTTCTTC.

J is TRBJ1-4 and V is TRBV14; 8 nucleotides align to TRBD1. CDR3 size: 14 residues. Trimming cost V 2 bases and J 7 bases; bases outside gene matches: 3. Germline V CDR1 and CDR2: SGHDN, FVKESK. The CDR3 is CASSQRQGREKLFF. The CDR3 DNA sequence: TGTGCCAGCAGCCAAAGACAGGGGCGTGAAAAACTGTTTTTT.

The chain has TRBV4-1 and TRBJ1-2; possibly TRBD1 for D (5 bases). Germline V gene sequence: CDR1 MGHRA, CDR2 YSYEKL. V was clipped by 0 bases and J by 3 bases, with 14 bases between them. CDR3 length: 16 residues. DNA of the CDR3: TGCGCCAGCAGCCAAGAGATGGGAGGGGTGGACTATGGCTACACCTTC. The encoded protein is CASSQEMGGVDYGYTF.